These 3 T cell receptor beta chains came from one sample sequenced in a study of vaccination and CD4 T cells after COVID-19. Documented treatment: approximately 9-day PBMC culture with coronavirus spike peptide pools or control peptides (ViraFEST assay). Those CD4+ T cells from the unexposed donor predate the COVID-19 pandemic (2011-2018). Cultured CD4+ T cell DNA was sequenced using the Oncomine TCR Beta short-read assay. TCRdb reanalysed the PCR reads using MiXCR and keeps one entry per CDR3 protein. The sample holds approximately 6,000 distinct CDR3 sequences, approximately 40% seen once. These receptors are not linked to any known antigen. Material: CD4+ T cells from blood, cultured in vitro. The receptors shown here come from a human donor in good health.

This clonotype was picked up a small number of times. The chain combines TRBV6-1 with TRBJ1-2, with a possible D match to TRBD1 (5 bases). Looked up from germline, CDR1 is MNHNS and CDR2 is SASEGT. CDR3 length: 16 amino acids. Trimming left V 6 bases short and J 5 bases short, with 22 bases between. This chain's CDR3 is CASSPTTVATSYGYTF. The CDR3 nucleotides read TGTGCCAGCAGCCCGACGACAGTTGCTACCTCATATGGCTACACCTTC.

This clonotype was seen a handful of times. One end of the junction varies from germline; a read error may be responsible. This chain joins TRBV10-2 and TRBJ2-3; no reliable D call. Germline V gene data show CDR1 as WSHSY and CDR2 as SAAADI. This CDR3 is 12 amino acids long. Written as DNA, the CDR3 is TGTGCCAGCAGTTATGAGACAGATACGCAGTATTTT. As protein: CASSYETDTQYF.

The chain has TRBV2 and TRBJ1-1, with 8 bases that match TRBD1. The CDR3 loop spans 13 amino acids. Losses at the gene ends were 7 bases for V and 4 bases for J; bases not matched to a gene: 5. The germline V gene has CDR1 SNHLY and CDR2 FYNNEI. The CDR3 here is CASTLGQGTEAFF. The CDR3 nucleotides are TGTGCCAGCACTTTAGGACAGGGCACTGAAGCTTTCTTT.